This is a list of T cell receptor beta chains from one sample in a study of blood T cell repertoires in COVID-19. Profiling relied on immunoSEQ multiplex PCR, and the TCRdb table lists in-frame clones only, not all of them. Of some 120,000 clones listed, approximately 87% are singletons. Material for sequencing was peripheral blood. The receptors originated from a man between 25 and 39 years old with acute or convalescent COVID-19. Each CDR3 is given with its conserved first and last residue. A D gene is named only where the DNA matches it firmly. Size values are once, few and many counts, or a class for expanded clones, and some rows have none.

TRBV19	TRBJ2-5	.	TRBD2	CASSILGTSGETQYF	TGTGCCAGTAGTATCCTCGGGACTAGCGGCGAGACCCAGTACTTC
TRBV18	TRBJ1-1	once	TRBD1	CASSATGGLENTEAFF	TGTGCCAGCTCAGCGACAGGGGGCCTTGAAAACACTGAAGCTTTCTTT
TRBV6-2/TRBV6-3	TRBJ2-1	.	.	CASSYSALALNEQFF	TGTGCCAGCAGTTACTCGGCGCTAGCGTTGAATGAGCAGTTCTTC
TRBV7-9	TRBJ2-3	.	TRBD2	CASSLAGGPTDTQYF	TGTGCCAGCAGCTTGGCGGGGGGCCCGACAGATACGCAGTATTTT
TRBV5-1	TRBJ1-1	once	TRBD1	CASSTAGQVNTEAFF	TGCGCCAGCAGCACGGCGGGACAGGTGAACACTGAAGCTTTCTTT
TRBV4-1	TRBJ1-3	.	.	CASSQVPTDINTIYF	TGCGCCAGCAGCCAAGTGCCGACAGATATAAACACCATATATTTT
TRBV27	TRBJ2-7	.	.	CASSFGQGSHEQYF	TGTGCCAGCAGTTTTGGGCAGGGGAGCCACGAGCAGTACTTC
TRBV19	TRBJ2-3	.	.	CASSIRGDRPSTDTQYF	TGTGCCAGTAGTATACGGGGAGACAGGCCTAGCACAGATACGCAGTATTTT
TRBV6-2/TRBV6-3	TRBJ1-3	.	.	CASSLPRGTGYF	TGTGCCAGCAGTCTCCCCAGGGGCACCGGATATTTT
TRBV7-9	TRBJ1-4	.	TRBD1	CASSPGTGTTYEKLFF	TGTGCCAGCAGCCCAGGGACAGGGACCACCTATGAAAAACTGTTTTTT
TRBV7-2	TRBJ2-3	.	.	CASSGLGTSDTQYF	TGTGCCAGCAGCGGACTGGGGACTTCAGATACGCAGTATTTT
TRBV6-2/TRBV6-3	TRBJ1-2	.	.	CASSYPTPNPNYGYTF	TGTGCCAGCAGTTACCCTACGCCGAACCCTAACTATGGCTACACCTTC
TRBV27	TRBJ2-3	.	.	CASTRGGGDTQYF	TGTGCCAGCACCCGCGGGGGCGGGGATACGCAGTATTTT
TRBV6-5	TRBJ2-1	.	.	CASSYSGLSYNEQFF	TGTGCCAGCAGTTACTCGGGGCTCTCCTACAATGAGCAGTTCTTC
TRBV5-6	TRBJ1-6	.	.	CASSARDNYNSPLHF	TGTGCCAGCAGCGCCAGGGACAATTATAATTCACCCCTCCACTTT
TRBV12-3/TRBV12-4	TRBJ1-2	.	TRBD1	CASRSDRVHTF	TGTGCCAGCAGGTCGGACAGGGTGCACACCTTC
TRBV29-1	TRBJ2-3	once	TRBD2	CSELTSGGTDTQYF	TGCAGCGAATTGACTAGCGGGGGCACAGATACGCAGTATTTT
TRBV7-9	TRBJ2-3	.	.	CASSLGLAINTDTQYF	TGTGCCAGCAGCTTAGGGCTAGCCATCAACACAGATACGCAGTATTTT
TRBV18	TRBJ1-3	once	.	CASSPLSEGSGNTIYF	TGTGCCAGCTCACCACTCTCAGAGGGCTCAGGAAACACCATATATTTT
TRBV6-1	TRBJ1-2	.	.	CASSEVGPYGYTF	TGTGCCAGCAGTGAAGTGGGCCCCTATGGCTACACCTTC